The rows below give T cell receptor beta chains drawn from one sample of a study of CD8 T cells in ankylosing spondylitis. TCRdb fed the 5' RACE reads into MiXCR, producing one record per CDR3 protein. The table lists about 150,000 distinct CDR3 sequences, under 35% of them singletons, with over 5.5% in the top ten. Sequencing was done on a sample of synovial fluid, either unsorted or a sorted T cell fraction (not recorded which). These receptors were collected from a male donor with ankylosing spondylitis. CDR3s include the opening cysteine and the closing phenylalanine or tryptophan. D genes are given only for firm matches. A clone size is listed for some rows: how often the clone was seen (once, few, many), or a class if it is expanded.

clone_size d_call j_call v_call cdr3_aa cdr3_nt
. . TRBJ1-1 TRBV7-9 CASTMGGITEAFF TGTGCCAGCACCATGGGGGGAATAACTGAAGCTTTCTTT
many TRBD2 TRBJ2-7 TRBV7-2 CASSRTSGAYEQYF TGTGCCAGCAGCCGTACTAGCGGGGCCTACGAGCAGTACTTC
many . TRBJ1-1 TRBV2 CASSLYPVGGSMNTEAFF TGTGCCAGCAGCCTATACCCAGTCGGCGGGAGCATGAACACTGAAGCTTTCTTT
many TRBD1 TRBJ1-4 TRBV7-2 CASSDRQGSNEKLFF TGTGCCAGCAGCGACCGACAGGGGTCTAATGAAAAACTGTTTTTT
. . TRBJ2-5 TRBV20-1 CSARPRAETQYF TGCAGTGCTAGACCCAGGGCTGAGACCCAGTACTTC
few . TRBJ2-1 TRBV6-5 CASRRSANEQFF TGTGCCAGCCGGCGTAGCGCGAATGAGCAGTTCTTC
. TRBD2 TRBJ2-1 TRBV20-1 CSAAPISGDVYNEQFF TGCAGTGCTGCTCCGATTAGCGGGGATGTCTACAATGAGCAGTTCTTC
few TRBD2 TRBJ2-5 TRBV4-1 CASSQLMTSFKTQYF TGCGCCAGCAGCCAACTCATGACTAGCTTTAAGACCCAGTACTTC
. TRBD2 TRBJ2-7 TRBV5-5 CASSLGTSGLQYF TGTGCCAGCAGCTTGGGGACTAGCGGGTTGCAGTACTTC
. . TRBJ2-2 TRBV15 CATSGAASAGELFF TGTGCCACCAGCGGGGCGGCTTCCGCCGGGGAGCTGTTTTTT